This T cell receptor beta chain was sequenced during a study of control samples from healthy donors and cancer patients. V was trimmed by 4 bases and J by 2 bases, leaving 12 bases between them. The CDR3 contains 14 residues. Germline CDR1 MGHDK, CDR2 SYGVNS. The repertoire was sequenced with immunoSEQ multiplex PCR; TCRdb's copy has only in-frame clones and lacks some. The data contain 100,000 or so clones, around 80% of them singletons. Sequenced: blood. The sequence was obtained from a woman aged 55-70 years in good health. This chain uses TRBV25-1 with TRBJ2-7; tentatively, D is TRBD1 (5 bases). CDR3 loop: CASSVRTSPYEQYF. The CDR3 DNA sequence: TGTGCCAGCAGTGTACGGACATCCCCCTACGAGCAGTACTTC.